Each of the 8 T cell receptor beta chains below was sequenced from the same sample in a study of CD8 T cells in ankylosing spondylitis. Study results and caveats: A TCR beta motif made of under 10 highly homologous variants seemed typical of ankylosing spondylitis blood.

No antigen has been identified for these receptors. Each CDR3 protein gets one entry after TCRdb re-called the 5' RACE reads with MiXCR. This table has more than 650,000 distinct CDR3 sequences, 12% appearing once. Sequencing was carried out using blood, either unsorted or a sorted T cell fraction (not recorded which). The receptors stem from a male donor with ankylosing spondylitis.

In DNA, the CDR3 is TGTGCCAGCAGCCAGACGACAGGATACTATGGCTACACCTTC. This translates into CASSQTTGYYGYTF. J is TRBJ1-2 and V is TRBV4-2, with a tentative D call TRBD1 (6 bases). Germline CDR1 LGHNA, CDR2 YNFKEQ. This CDR3 has 14 residues. Trimming left V 3 bases short and J 3 bases short, with 11 bases between.

This clonotype came up many times. The genes are TRBV9 and TRBJ2-2; tentatively, D is TRBD2 (6 bases). The V and J ends lost 4 bases and 5 bases respectively, with 15 bases between them. Per the germline V gene, CDR1 is SGDLS and CDR2 is YYNGEE. The CDR3 sequence is 15 residues long. CDR3 DNA sequence: TGTGCCAGCAGCCGGGGATCGGGGGAGACCGGGGAGCTGTTTTTT. Translating it yields CASSRGSGETGELFF.

The rearrangement joins TRBV20-1 to TRBJ1-1; D ambiguous. Trimming stripped 4 bases from V and 14 bases from J, with 14 bases between. The CDR3 consists of 10 residues. Germline V gene data show CDR1 as DFQATT and CDR2 as SNEGSKA (reference sequence). CDR3 in DNA: TGCAGTGCTACTCTATTGGAGGCCTTCTTT. Translated: CSATLLEAFF.

This clonotype was seen a handful of times. The chain carries TRBV4-3 and TRBJ2-4; D could derive from TRBD1 or TRBD2 (6 bases each). V was trimmed by 0 bases and J by 6 bases, leaving 12 bases between them. CDR1 LGHNA and CDR2 YSLEER come from the germline V gene. The CDR3 has 15 amino acids. The CDR3 is CASSQEVGGGNIQYF. CDR3 in DNA: TGCGCCAGCAGCCAAGAGGTCGGAGGGGGAAACATTCAGTACTTC.

This chain connects TRBV12-3 or TRBV12-4 to TRBJ2-2; TRBD2 matches at 7 bases. The CDR3 has 14 amino acids. V gave up 11 bases and J gave up 4 bases; unmatched junction bases: 10. The CDR3 sequence: CAGKRDRVTGELFF. The DNA for the CDR3 is TGTGCCGGAAAGCGGGACCGGGTCACCGGGGAGCTGTTTTTT.

In its sample, this clonotype was seen a few times. The chain uses TRBV3-1 and TRBJ2-5; either TRBD1 or TRBD2 may fit D (5 bases each). The CDR3 contains 15 residues. V was shortened by 0 bases and J by 5 bases, with 13 bases between the two germline ends. Germline-derived CDR1 and CDR2 are LGHDT and YNNKEL (reference sequence). The CDR3 spells CASSQERGRDETQYF. The CDR3 DNA reads as TGTGCCAGCAGCCAAGAAAGGGGCAGGGACGAGACCCAGTACTTC.

This clonotype has a handful of counts. CDR3 loop: CASGSERYNEQFF. CDR3 nucleotide sequence: TGTGCCAGCGGCAGCGAAAGGTACAATGAGCAGTTCTTC. V is TRBV7-2 and J is TRBJ2-1; D ambiguous. Trimming cost V 8 bases and J 4 bases, with 12 bases left between them. Germline V gene data show CDR1 as SGHTA and CDR2 as FQGNSA. The length of the CDR3 is 13 residues.

This clonotype was counted only a few times. The rearrangement joins TRBV4-2 to TRBJ2-1, with 7 positions matching TRBD1. The CDR3 has 15 amino acids. Germline values: CDR1 LGHNA, CDR2 YNFKEQ. Unmatched junction bases numbered 7, after V lost 4 bases and J lost 4 bases. The CDR3 reads CASSRDSITYNEQFF. CDR3 bases: TGTGCCAGCAGCCGGGACAGTATTACTTACAATGAGCAGTTCTTC.